The next 20 T cell receptor beta chains were all read from a single sample in a study of Ad26.COV2.S vaccination and SARS-CoV-2 variants. Described treatment: approximately 18 received Ad26.COV2.S at low or high dose, single or two shots; about 5 received placebo; per-sample allocation not given. Sampling occurred on day 63 after the first vaccine or placebo injection. Sequenced by immunoSEQ multiplex PCR; TCRdb stores in-frame clones only, minus some. The table includes around 240,000 clones, 88% detected once. Specimen: peripheral blood, collected in a trial of Ad26.COV2.S vaccine versus placebo. The receptors here all came from a person aged 18-65 years who received the Ad26.COV2.S COVID-19 vaccine or a placebo.

The chain has TRBV5-1 and TRBJ2-7, with unresolved D. This CDR3 has 13 residues. Germline CDR1 SGHRS, CDR2 YFSETQ. V dropped 0 bases and J dropped 2 bases, with 6 bases sitting between them. The CDR3 DNA follows: TGCGCCAGCAGCTTGGGCATCCCCTACGAGCAGTACTTC. This encodes CASSLGIPYEQYF.

The rearrangement links TRBV15 to TRBJ2-7; TRBD1 agrees at 9 bases. The germline CDR1 and CDR2 sequences are LNHNV and YYDKDF (reference sequence). The CDR3 is 16 residues long. V was pared by 1 base and J by 0 bases, with 4 bases of the junction left unmatched. CDR3 DNA: TGTGCCACCAGCAGAGGGGGGACAGGGAGCTCCTACGAGCAGTACTTC. It specifies CATSRGGTGSSYEQYF.

The chain is built from TRBV12-5 and TRBJ2-2; a weak D match, TRBD2 (5 bases). The CDR3 is 16 residues long. CDR1 is LGHNT, CDR2 FRNRAP, per germline. V was clipped by 5 bases and J by 6 bases, with 19 bases between them. The CDR3 sequence is CASGQSGEGLAGELFF. Here the CDR3 DNA reads TGTGCTAGTGGTCAAAGCGGAGAGGGCTTGGCCGGGGAGCTGTTTTTT.

The chain has TRBV28 and TRBJ2-1; 8 bases agree with TRBD2. V dropped 3 bases and J dropped 4; count of bases not matched to a gene: 5. From germline, CDR1 is MDHEN and CDR2 SYDVKM. This CDR3 is 15 amino acids long. CDR3 protein: CASSLTSAPYNEQFF. CDR3 bases: TGTGCCAGCAGTTTGACTAGCGCCCCTTACAATGAGCAGTTCTTC.

The chain uses TRBV5-4 and TRBJ2-2, with D possibly matching TRBD2 (5 bases). CDR1 is SGHNT and CDR2 is YYREEE in the germline V gene (reference sequence). The CDR3 runs to 15 residues. V was clipped by 1 base and J by 4 bases, with 11 bases between them. CDR3 nucleotide sequence: TGTGCCAGCAGCTTGTCCCTAGCCGGCACCGGGGAGCTGTTTTTT. Protein sequence: CASSLSLAGTGELFF.

The chain employs TRBV7-2 and TRBJ2-1; 7 nucleotides align to TRBD2. With V trimmed by 3 bases and J by 4 bases, 9 bases remained unmatched. This CDR3 has 16 residues. Germline V gives CDR1 SGHTA, CDR2 FQGNSA. As DNA, the CDR3 is TGTGCCAGCAGCTTGGAAACTAGCGCCGTATACAATGAGCAGTTCTTC. Its protein product is CASSLETSAVYNEQFF.

The rearrangement links TRBV5-4 to TRBJ1-2; TRBD1 might be the D (6 bases). Per germline, CDR1 SGHNT and CDR2 YYREEE (reference sequence). The CDR3 runs to 15 residues. Trimming cost V 4 bases and J 10 bases, with 23 bases left between them. As DNA, the CDR3 is TGTGCCAGCAGCATGGGACACCCTAACTATGGTGACTACACCTTC. Protein sequence: CASSMGHPNYGDYTF.

This clone was seen at least ten times. The chain carries TRBV2 and TRBJ2-1; D is possibly TRBD1 or TRBD2 (5 bases each). Germline values: CDR1 SNHLY, CDR2 FYNNEI. V dropped 6 bases and J dropped 7 bases, with 19 bases sitting between them. The CDR3 is 15 amino acids. The CDR3 coding sequence is TGTGCCAGCAGCCGCCCGTCGGGGACGGGAAATGAGCAGTTCTTC. Translating it yields CASSRPSGTGNEQFF.

This chain joins TRBV6-1 and TRBJ1-2; D ambiguous. Germline CDR1 and CDR2: MNHNS and SASEGT. The ends were cut back, 1 base at V and 4 bases at J, with 7 bases in the middle. The CDR3 has 13 amino acids. This chain's CDR3 is CASSEGMVYGYTF. In nucleotides, the CDR3 is TGTGCCAGCAGTGAAGGCATGGTCTATGGCTACACCTTC.

The V and J genes are TRBV19 and TRBJ2-7; 10 bases fit TRBD1. Germline V gene data show CDR1 as LNHDA and CDR2 as SQIVND (reference sequence). The length of the CDR3 is 15 residues. The V segment lost 9 bases and the J segment 5 bases; nucleotides outside the gene matches: 13. The CDR3 nucleotides read TGTGCCAGCAAAATGACAGGGGGCTTCAGAGACGAGCAGTACTTC. Translating it yields CASKMTGGFRDEQYF.

This rearrangement joins TRBV29-1 to TRBJ1-5, with a weak D call TRBD1 (5 bases). Trimming took off 4 bases at V and 6 bases at J, with 10 bases between the two ends. There are 12 residues in the CDR3. Germline V CDR1 and CDR2: SQVTM, ANQGSEA. This CDR3 is CSVGQMGQPQHF. The CDR3 DNA reads TGCAGCGTTGGACAGATGGGTCAGCCCCAGCATTTT.

This chain links TRBV7-9 with TRBJ1-2; D unclear. CDR3 length: 13 residues. The V gene's germline CDR1 is SEHNR and CDR2 FQNEAQ (reference sequence). V gave up 1 base and J gave up 8 bases, with 11 bases separating them. The CDR3 reads CASSLVGERGYTF. In DNA form, the CDR3 reads TGTGCCAGCAGCTTAGTTGGTGAGCGGGGCTACACCTTC.

The chain combines TRBV7-6 with TRBJ1-2; D is perhaps TRBD1 (5 bases). V was pared by 3 bases and J by 2 bases, with 7 bases between. Germline values: CDR1 SGHVS, CDR2 FNYEAQ. This CDR3 region has 13 residues. In DNA form, the CDR3 reads TGTGCCAGCAGCTTGACAGTGAACTATGGCTACACCTTC. Its protein is CASSLTVNYGYTF.

The chain has TRBV28 and TRBJ2-7; 8 bases are a match to TRBD2. Trimming took 5 bases from V and 6 from J; bases not matched to a gene: 12. The CDR3 extends over 15 amino acids. The germline V gene has CDR1 MDHEN and CDR2 SYDVKM. The CDR3 nucleotides read TGTGCCAGCAGTCCCGCGGGAGGTCCTTCTGCCGAGCAGTACTTC. This gives the protein CASSPAGGPSAEQYF.

This sequence joins TRBV6-5 and TRBJ2-5, with a tentative D call TRBD1 (7 bases). Trimming removed 7 bases from V and 5 bases from J, with 17 bases in between. The V gene's germline CDR1 is MNHEY and CDR2 SVGAGI. This CDR3 is built from 14 residues. The CDR3: CASTSSDREETQYF. The CDR3 DNA follows: TGTGCCAGCACGTCTAGCGACAGGGAGGAGACCCAGTACTTC.

The table lists this clone with a count of one. The chain carries TRBV7-3 and TRBJ2-1; D is unclear. The germline gives CDR1 SGHTA, CDR2 FQGTGA. CDR3 length equals 15 residues. The V end lost 0 bases, the J end lost 2 bases, and 8 bases lay between the germline ends. The CDR3 loop is CASSLTRLPYNEQFF. The CDR3 DNA is TGTGCCAGCAGCTTAACCCGTCTCCCCTACAATGAGCAGTTCTTC.

The rearrangement uses TRBV6-5 and TRBJ2-3, with D possibly TRBD2 on 6 matching bases. There are 14 residues in the CDR3. Looked up from germline, CDR1 is MNHEY and CDR2 is SVGAGI. The germline V and J ends were trimmed by 5 bases and 2 bases, with 11 bases remaining between them. The CDR3 sequence is CASSRRDSTDTQYF. As DNA, the CDR3 is TGTGCCAGCAGTAGGAGGGACTCCACAGATACGCAGTATTTT.

V and J are TRBV6-5 and TRBJ2-7, with 7 bases identical to TRBD2. V shed 6 bases and J 4 bases; nucleotides not matched to a gene: 6. Looked up from germline, CDR1 is MNHEY and CDR2 is SVGAGI. CDR3 length equals 13 residues. In nucleotides, the CDR3 is TGTGCCAGCAGCTTCGTACTAGCGTACGAGCAGTACTTC. It yields the protein CASSFVLAYEQYF.

V gene TRBV5-1 combines with J gene TRBJ2-7, with D possibly being TRBD2 (7 bases). V was shortened by 4 bases and J by 7 bases, with 24 bases between the two germline ends. CDR1 and CDR2 from the germline V gene are SGHRS and YFSETQ. The CDR3 consists of 16 residues. The CDR3 sequence: CASSDSYRGGQGEQYF. As DNA, the CDR3 is TGCGCCAGCAGCGACTCCTATAGGGGGGGGCAAGGAGAGCAGTACTTC.

The V gene is TRBV15, the J gene TRBJ2-5, with D perhaps TRBD2 (6 bases). Trimming shortened V by 9 bases and J by 0 bases, and 11 bases separated the two germline ends. The CDR3 has 13 amino acids. Germline CDR1 and CDR2: LNHNV and YYDKDF (reference sequence). The CDR3 loop is CATERGYQETQYF. The CDR3 region has the DNA TGTGCCACTGAACGGGGGTACCAAGAGACCCAGTACTTC.